The rows below give T cell receptor beta chains drawn from one sample of a study of cytomegalovirus exposure and HLA in healthy donors. TCRdb keeps only in-frame clones here, not all; method: immunoSEQ multiplex PCR. This table holds tens of thousands of clones, more than 75% found once. Sequencing used PBMCs. All receptors derive from a male donor in good health and CMV-seronegative. The CDR3 runs from the conserved cysteine through the conserved F or W. Fields, in order: J gene, D gene, clone size, V gene, CDR3 DNA, CDR3 protein. D genes are given only for firm matches. Clone size is shown for a subset of rows, as once, few, many or a class of expanded clone.

TRBJ1-2 TRBD1 few TRBV29-1 TGCAGCGTTGAACGGCAGGGGGCATTAGGCTACACCTTC CSVERQGALGYTF
TRBJ1-2 TRBD1 NA TRBV13 TGTGCCAATACGGACAGGAGAAGCTATGGCTACACCTTC CANTDRRSYGYTF
TRBJ1-2 NA NA TRBV19 TGTGCCAGTAGTCCCCGACAGGCTCCCTATGGCTACACCTTC CASSPRQAPYGYTF
TRBJ1-1 NA NA TRBV6-5 TGTGCCAGCAGTTACTCAGGGGTAAACACTGAAGCTTTCTTT CASSYSGVNTEAFF
TRBJ2-1 TRBD2 NA TRBV5-4 TGTGCCAGCAGCCCCGCTAGCGGGGAGTTTGGGCAGTTCTTC CASSPASGEFGQFF
TRBJ1-4 TRBD1 NA TRBV30 TGTGCCTGGAGTAGAGGGACAGGGGAAGTTGAAAAACTGTTTTTT CAWSRGTGEVEKLFF
TRBJ2-5 TRBD2 NA TRBV6-5 TGTGCCAGCAGTTACTCGGCAGCGGGGGCTAAAGAGACCCAGTACTTC CASSYSAAGAKETQYF
TRBJ2-1 TRBD2 NA TRBV11-3 TGTGCCAGCAGCTTAGATTTCGGGGGGGGATCCTACAATGAGCAGTTCTTC CASSLDFGGGSYNEQFF
TRBJ2-3 TRBD2 NA TRBV7-2 TGTGCCAGCAGGGCCGGGACTAGCGGGGGGGCCGGCACAGATACGCAGTATTTT CASRAGTSGGAGTDTQYF
TRBJ1-1 NA NA TRBV7-2 TGTGCCAGCAGCTTAGTCCGGGTTGCGGGCACTGAAGCTTTCTTT CASSLVRVAGTEAFF
TRBJ1-3 TRBD1 once TRBV7-2 TGTGCCAGCAGCTTCGCCGGGACAGGGCCCGGAAACACCATATATTTT CASSFAGTGPGNTIYF
TRBJ2-7 TRBD1 NA TRBV19 TGTGCCAGTAGTAACAGGGGGCGCCTCAACGAGCAGTACTTC CASSNRGRLNEQYF
TRBJ2-7 TRBD1 NA TRBV5-4 TGTGCCAGCAGCTTGGCCCGACAGGGCGGGTCCTACGAGCAGTACTTC CASSLARQGGSYEQYF
TRBJ2-3 NA NA TRBV10-3 TGTGCCATCAGTGAGTCAGTCCGGGATACGCAGTATTTT CAISESVRDTQYF
TRBJ1-1 NA few TRBV7-2 TGTGCCAGCAGCTTAGAGGACAGACCGAACACTGAAGCTTTCTTT CASSLEDRPNTEAFF
TRBJ2-3 NA few TRBV5-1 TGCGCCAGCAGCTTGCAGGGGGGTGTTACAGATACGCAGTATTTT CASSLQGGVTDTQYF
TRBJ1-2 TRBD1 NA TRBV7-2 TGTGCCAGCAGCCCGCCGGACAGGGCTCCAAACTATGGCTACACCTTC CASSPPDRAPNYGYTF